The TCR beta chain under discussion was sequenced for a study of T cell repertoires in cytomegalovirus infection. Whole-study context: Public TCR beta signatures indicated both CMV infection and matching HLA type. Study observations and caveats: HLA-C-restricted CMV clonotypes gave the most frequent clonotype in two of eight donors.

At least ten counts were recorded for this clonotype. Its antigen is unknown. The CDR3 contains 16 residues. Losses at the gene ends were 5 bases for V and 6 bases for J; bases not matched to a gene: 7. The germline V gene has CDR1 SGHNT and CDR2 YENEEA. TCRdb independently ran MiXCR on the reads; one entry per CDR3 protein. This table holds over 100,000 distinct CDR3 sequences, approximately 15% found once. The source material was PBMCs. The sequence came from a human donor in good health (CMV status not recorded). Some clones in this sample may be carry-over from other donors' samples. The chain combines TRBV11-3 with TRBJ2-3; 14 bases are a match to TRBD2. The CDR3 DNA reads as TGTGCCAGCAGCAACGGACTAGCGGGGGGCCAGGATACGCAGTATTTT. This translates into CASSNGLAGGQDTQYF.